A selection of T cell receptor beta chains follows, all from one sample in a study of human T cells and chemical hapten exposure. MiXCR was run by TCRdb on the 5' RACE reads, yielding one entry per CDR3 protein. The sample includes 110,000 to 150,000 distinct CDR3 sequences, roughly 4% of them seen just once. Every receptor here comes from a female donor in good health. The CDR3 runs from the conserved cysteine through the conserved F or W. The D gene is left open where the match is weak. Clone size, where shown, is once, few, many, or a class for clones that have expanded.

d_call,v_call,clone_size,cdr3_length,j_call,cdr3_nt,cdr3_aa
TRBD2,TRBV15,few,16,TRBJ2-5,TGTGCCACCAGCAGAGCCGGGACTAGCGGGGTCGAGACCCAGTACTTC,CATSRAGTSGVETQYF
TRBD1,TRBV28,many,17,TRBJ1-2,TGTGCCAGCAGTCTCTGGGGACAGGCGAGACCAGCGGATGGCTACACCTTC,CASSLWGQARPADGYTF
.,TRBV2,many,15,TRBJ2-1,TGTGCCAGCAGTGAAGTTTTGGGGGTCGTCCATGAGCAGTTCTTC,CASSEVLGVVHEQFF
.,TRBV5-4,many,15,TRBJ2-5,TGTGCCAGCAGCCCCAGCGGGTCCCCGCTCAGAACCCAGTACTTC,CASSPSGSPLRTQYF
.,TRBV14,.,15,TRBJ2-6,TGTGCCAGCAGCCAAGGGGGAGCTGGGGCCAACGTCCTGACTTTC,CASSQGGAGANVLTF
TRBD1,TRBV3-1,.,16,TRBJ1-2,TGTGCCAGCAGCCAAGACGGACAGGGGGCACGCCTGGGCTACACCTTC,CASSQDGQGARLGYTF
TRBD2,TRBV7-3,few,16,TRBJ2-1,TGTGCCAGCAGTTCGACTACTAGCGGGGGGTACAAGGAGCAGTTCTTC,CASSSTTSGGYKEQFF
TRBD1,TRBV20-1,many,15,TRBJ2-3,TGCAGTGCTAGAGATACGACAGGGAGCACAGATACGCAGTATTTT,CSARDTTGSTDTQYF
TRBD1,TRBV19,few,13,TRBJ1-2,TGTGCCAGTAGTCCGACAGGGGTGTATGGCTACACCTTC,CASSPTGVYGYTF
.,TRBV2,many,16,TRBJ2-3,TGTGCCAGCAGACCACTAGGGTTTCCGGGCACAGATACGCAGTATTTT,CASRPLGFPGTDTQYF
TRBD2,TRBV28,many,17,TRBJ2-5,TGTGCCAGCAGTTCCGCTCGGGAGGGCGATCAAGCGGAGACCCAGTACTTC,CASSSAREGDQAETQYF
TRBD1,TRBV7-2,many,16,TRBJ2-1,TGTGCCAGCAGCTTAGCTTTCGGACAGGTATACAATGAGCAGTTCTTC,CASSLAFGQVYNEQFF
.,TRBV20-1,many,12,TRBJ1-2,TGCAGCTGTGGAGGGGCCTTCTATGGCTACACCTTC,CSCGGAFYGYTF
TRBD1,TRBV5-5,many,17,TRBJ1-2,TGTGCCAGCAGCTTGGCAACCACAGGGGCTTATAACTATGGCTACACCTTC,CASSLATTGAYNYGYTF
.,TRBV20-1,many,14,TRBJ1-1,TGCAGTGCCCCGGACGGCAAAATGAACACTGAAGCTTTCTTT,CSAPDGKMNTEAFF
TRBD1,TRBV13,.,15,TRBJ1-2,TGTGCCAGCAGCTCTCTCCCACAGGGGGCTAGGAGCTACACCTTC,CASSSLPQGARSYTF
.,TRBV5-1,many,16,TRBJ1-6,TGCGCCAGCAGCTTGGTAGCACGGGCCATCGATTCACCCCTCCACTTT,CASSLVARAIDSPLHF
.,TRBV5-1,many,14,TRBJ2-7,TGCGCCAGCAGCTTTCGGACAGCTACCTACGAGCAGTACTTC,CASSFRTATYEQYF
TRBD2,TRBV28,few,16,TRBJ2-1,TGTGCCAGCATTCGGGGGGGGGAAGGGAACCACAATGAGCAGTTCTTC,CASIRGGEGNHNEQFF
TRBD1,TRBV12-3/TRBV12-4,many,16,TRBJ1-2,TGTGCCAGCAGCTACCGGGACAGGGGGCGAATTACTGGCTACACCTTC,CASSYRDRGRITGYTF
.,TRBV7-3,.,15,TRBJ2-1,TGTGCCAGCAGCTTTACTACAGGGTCGGGTAATGAGCAGTTCTTC,CASSFTTGSGNEQFF
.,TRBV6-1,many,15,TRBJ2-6,TGTGCCAGCAGTGAATCAACTTCAGGGGCCAACGTCCTGACTTTC,CASSESTSGANVLTF
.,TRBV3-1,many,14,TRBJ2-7,TGTGCCAGCAGCCGAATACAACAAGGCTACGAGCAGTACTTC,CASSRIQQGYEQYF
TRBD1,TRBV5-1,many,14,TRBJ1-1,TGCGCCAGCAGCTCCACAGGGGCGGCGAGTGAAGCTTTCTTT,CASSSTGAASEAFF
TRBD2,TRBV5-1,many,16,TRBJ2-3,TGCGCCAGCAGCTTGGCCGGGGGGAGAGGGACAGATACGCAGTATTTT,CASSLAGGRGTDTQYF
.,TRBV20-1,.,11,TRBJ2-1,TGCAGTGCTAATGTGTACAATGAGCAGTTCTTC,CSANVYNEQFF
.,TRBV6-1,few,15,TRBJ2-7,TGTGCCAGCAGTGAAATTAGGGAGTCCCCCCACGAGCAGTACTTC,CASSEIRESPHEQYF
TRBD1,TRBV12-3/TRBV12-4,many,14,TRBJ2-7,TGTGCCAGCAGTGCCGGGACAGGAGCATACGAGCAGTACTTC,CASSAGTGAYEQYF
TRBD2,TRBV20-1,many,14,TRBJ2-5,TGCAGTGCTCTTAGCGGGGGGTACCAAGAGACCCAGTACTTC,CSALSGGYQETQYF
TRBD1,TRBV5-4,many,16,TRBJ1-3,TGTGCCAGCAGCCTATCCGGGACAGCGATAGGAAACACCATATATTTT,CASSLSGTAIGNTIYF
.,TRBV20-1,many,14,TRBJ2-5,TGCAGTGCTAGAGCTCGGTTGTACCAAGAGACCCAGTACTTC,CSARARLYQETQYF
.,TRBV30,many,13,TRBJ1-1,TGTGCCTGGAGTTGGGGGGAGGGGGCTGAAGCTTTCTTT,CAWSWGEGAEAFF
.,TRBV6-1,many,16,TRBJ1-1,TGTGCCAGCAGTCGACTACCGACAAAACTCAACACTGAAGCTTTCTTT,CASSRLPTKLNTEAFF
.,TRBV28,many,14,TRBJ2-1,TGTGCCAGTCACCGGGACTTCTCCTACAATGAGCAGTTCTTC,CASHRDFSYNEQFF
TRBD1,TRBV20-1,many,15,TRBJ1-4,TGCAGTGCTAGGGACCGGACAGGGGCCTGGGGTCTACTGTTTTTT,CSARDRTGAWGLLFF
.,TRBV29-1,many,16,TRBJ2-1,TGCAGCGTACACTATAATGGGTGGGAGAGGAACAATGAGCAGTTCTTC,CSVHYNGWERNNEQFF
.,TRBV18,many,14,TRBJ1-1,TGTGCCAGCTCACCAAGTCCGGGGGACACTGAAGCTTTCTTT,CASSPSPGDTEAFF
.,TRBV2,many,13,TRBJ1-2,TGTGCCAGCAGTCCGGGCCCCTACTATGGCTACACCTTC,CASSPGPYYGYTF
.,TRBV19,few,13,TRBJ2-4,TGTGCCAGTAGTACCCAGCTATTAAACATTCAGTACTTC,CASSTQLLNIQYF
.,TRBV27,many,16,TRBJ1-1,TGTGCCAGCAGTTTATTTATGGGGCTGAAGAACACTGAAGCTTTCTTT,CASSLFMGLKNTEAFF
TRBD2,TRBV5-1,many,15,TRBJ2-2,TGCGCCAGCAGCTCCGGGACTAGTCAAACCGGGGAGCTGTTTTTT,CASSSGTSQTGELFF
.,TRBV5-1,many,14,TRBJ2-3,TGCGCCAGCAGGGATGGTCTGGGGGCAGATACGCAGTATTTT,CASRDGLGADTQYF
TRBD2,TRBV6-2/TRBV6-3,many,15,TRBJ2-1,TGTGCCAGCAGTGACGGACTAGCGGGGCCCCATGAGCAGTTCTTC,CASSDGLAGPHEQFF
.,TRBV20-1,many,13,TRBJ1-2,TGCAGTGCTAGAGATACACACCACTATGGCTACACCTTC,CSARDTHHYGYTF
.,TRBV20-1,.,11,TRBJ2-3,TGCAATGCCGCTCGAGGAGATACGCAGTATTTT,CNAARGDTQYF
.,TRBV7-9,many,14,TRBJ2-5,TGTGCCAGCAGCTTAAGGAGAGGGCAAGAGACCCAGTACTTC,CASSLRRGQETQYF
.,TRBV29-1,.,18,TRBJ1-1,TGCAGCGTTGATCACGCCGGGGGGAGGGGTTCCCGGAACACTGAAGCTTTCTTT,CSVDHAGGRGSRNTEAFF
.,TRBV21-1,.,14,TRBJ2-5,TGTGCCAGCAGCATGGCCTCCGATCAAGAGACCCAGTACTTC,CASSMASDQETQYF
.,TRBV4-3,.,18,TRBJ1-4,TGCGCCAGCAGCGGGCGTCAGGCGGGGCTGAACATTAATGAAAAACTGTTTTTT,CASSGRQAGLNINEKLFF